The rows below give T cell receptor beta chains drawn from one sample of a study of spatial heterogeneity in lung cancer. TCRdb called the 5' RACE reads again in MiXCR, with one record for every CDR3 protein. The data show about 20,000 distinct CDR3 sequences, approximately 5.8% seen once. This material consisted of PBMCs, taken at surgery. These receptor sequences come from a male donor with early-stage non-small cell lung cancer. The CDR3 runs from the conserved cysteine through the conserved F or W. Each record gives: J gene, clone size, V gene, D gene, CDR3 DNA, CDR3 protein. D genes are given only for firm matches. Only some rows state a clone size, as once, few, many or a class for expanded clones.

TRBJ2-7 many TRBV28 NA TGTGCCAGCAGCCGGGCAGGGGTCGAGCAGTACTTC CASSRAGVEQYF
TRBJ2-2 many TRBV29-1 TRBD2 TGCAGCGTCGCGGCCCTGCGGCCGACTAGCGGGGTGGATGGGTCCGGGGAGCTGTTTTTT CSVAALRPTSGVDGSGELFF
TRBJ1-3 many TRBV2 TRBD1 TGTGCCAGCAGTGGGGGACAGAGCTCTGGAAACACCATATATTTT CASSGGQSSGNTIYF
TRBJ2-1 many TRBV4-3 NA TGCGCCAGCAGCCCCCTAGGAGAGAGGGATGAGCAGTTCTTC CASSPLGERDEQFF
TRBJ1-1 many TRBV2 NA TGTGCCAGCAGGGACGGGCCCCGCGGGGCTTTCTTT CASRDGPRGAFF
TRBJ2-7 few TRBV7-9 TRBD1 TGTGCCAGCAGCTTAGGGGACAGACCCTACGAGCAGTACTTC CASSLGDRPYEQYF
TRBJ1-2 many TRBV6-5 NA TGTGCCAGCAGTTACTCGATCGTTTGGGGGACTAACTATGGCTACACCTTC CASSYSIVWGTNYGYTF
TRBJ2-1 NA TRBV7-9 TRBD1 TGTGCCAGCACTCCCCGCCGGGACAGAAATGAGCAGTTCTTC CASTPRRDRNEQFF
TRBJ2-3 few TRBV28 NA TGTGCCAGCAGTTTTGTTAGTGGCACAGATGCGCAGTATTTT CASSFVSGTDAQYF
TRBJ2-7 few TRBV14 NA TGTGCCAGCAGCCAAGTTCTCTCAGCGGGCGAGCAGTACTTC CASSQVLSAGEQYF
TRBJ2-2 many TRBV4-3 NA TGCGCCAGCGCCCGGGCCTTTAACACCGGGGAGCTGTTTTTT CASARAFNTGELFF
TRBJ1-1 many TRBV7-6 NA TGTGCCAGCAGCCCGGGGGGGCTCACTGAAGCTTTCTTT CASSPGGLTEAFF
TRBJ2-3 NA TRBV6-5 TRBD2 TGTGCCAGTGGGACCGTCGGAGCGGGGACTTCAGATACGCAGTATTTT CASGTVGAGTSDTQYF
TRBJ2-3 many TRBV9 TRBD2 TGTGCCAGCAGCGCTAACGCGGGAGGAGCGGGAGATACGCAGTATTTT CASSANAGGAGDTQYF
TRBJ2-7 many TRBV5-1 TRBD1 TGCGCCAGCAGCTTGAGTGCGGGACAGGGCGGGGAGCAGTACTTC CASSLSAGQGGEQYF
TRBJ1-6 NA TRBV7-9 NA TGTGCCAGCAGCTTATTAACGGATTCACCCCTCCACTTT CASSLLTDSPLHF
TRBJ2-2 NA TRBV7-9 TRBD2 TGTGCCAGCAGACCCCCCCCAAGACTAGCGGGAGCCACCGGGGAGCTGTTTTTT CASRPPPRLAGATGELFF
TRBJ2-7 many TRBV7-3 NA TGTGCCAGCAGCCGGGACTCGTCCTACGAGCAGTACTTC CASSRDSSYEQYF
TRBJ2-2 many TRBV19 TRBD1 TGTGCCAGTAGTAGGCGGACAGGGCCGAACACCGGGGAGCTGTTTTTT CASSRRTGPNTGELFF
TRBJ2-3 many TRBV5-4 TRBD1 TGTGCCAGCAGCTTGACAGGGGACACAGATACGCAGTATTTT CASSLTGDTDTQYF
TRBJ1-1 many TRBV6-2/TRBV6-3 NA TGTGCCAGCAGTTACCCACCAACTGAAGCTTTCTTT CASSYPPTEAFF
TRBJ1-6 NA TRBV7-9 NA TGTGCCAGCAGCCTAGATGGGGATTCACCCCTCCACTTT CASSLDGDSPLHF
TRBJ2-7 many TRBV5-6 NA TGTGCCAGCAGCGAAGCCGGGCTCCCCTGGGGGCAGTACTTC CASSEAGLPWGQYF
TRBJ1-1 many TRBV6-2/TRBV6-3 NA TGTGCCAGCAGGGAAAGGAGAACTGAAGCTTTCTTT CASRERRTEAFF
TRBJ2-7 NA TRBV28 NA TGTGCCAGCAGCCAGACTGGGGCGAAAGAGCAGTACTTC CASSQTGAKEQYF
TRBJ2-7 NA TRBV7-9 NA TGTGCCAGCAGCCCGGAGCCCGTAAGACCCGAGCAGTACTTC CASSPEPVRPEQYF
TRBJ2-3 many TRBV6-2/TRBV6-3 NA TGTGCCAGCAGCAGCGGAGATACGCAGTATTTT CASSSGDTQYF
TRBJ2-7 few TRBV14 NA TGTGCCAGCAGGGGCAGGGGATCCCAAGAGCAGTACTTC CASRGRGSQEQYF
TRBJ2-7 few TRBV12-3/TRBV12-4 NA TGTGCCAGCAGTTCCCCGGCACGAGGTGCCTACGAGCAGTACTTC CASSSPARGAYEQYF
TRBJ2-7 few TRBV7-2 TRBD2 TGTGCCAGCAGCTCTAGCGGGGTAACCTACGAGCAGTACTTC CASSSSGVTYEQYF
TRBJ2-2 NA TRBV7-3 NA TGTGCCAGCAGCTTGAGCAACACCGGGGAGCTGTTTTTT CASSLSNTGELFF
TRBJ2-5 many TRBV20-1 TRBD2 TGCAGTGCTAGTAACCCAGCGGGGGGCCAAGAGACCCAGTACTTC CSASNPAGGQETQYF
TRBJ1-5 many TRBV7-9 NA TGTGCCAGCAGCTTCTACAGCGCCAATCAGCCCCAGCATTTT CASSFYSANQPQHF
TRBJ2-7 many TRBV5-1 TRBD1 TGCGCCAGCAGCACCCGGACAGGGGGAGGCGAGCAGTACTTC CASSTRTGGGEQYF
TRBJ1-5 NA TRBV20-1 TRBD1 TGCAGTGCTCCAGAGACAGGGCTAGGTCAGCCCCAGCATTTT CSAPETGLGQPQHF
TRBJ2-1 many TRBV6-4 NA TGTGCCAGCAGTGCCAACAGGGACAATGAGCAGTTCTTC CASSANRDNEQFF
TRBJ2-1 many TRBV4-1 NA TGCGCCAGCAGCCGGAAGGGGACTGAGCAGTTCTTC CASSRKGTEQFF
TRBJ2-4 many TRBV29-1 NA TGCAGCGTCGGAGGGGGGTTGGCCAAAAACATTCAGTACTTC CSVGGGLAKNIQYF
TRBJ1-1 many TRBV12-3/TRBV12-4 NA TGTGCCAGCAGTTTCGGGGCGTTGGCCACTGAAGCTTTCTTT CASSFGALATEAFF
TRBJ2-3 NA TRBV28 TRBD2 TGTACCAGCAGCTTCAAGGGGGTTAGCGGGAGAGGCACAGATACGCAGTATTTT CTSSFKGVSGRGTDTQYF
TRBJ2-3 many TRBV6-6 TRBD2 TGTGCCAGCAGCCCCGGAGGCGGGAGGGGAGATACGCAGTATTTT CASSPGGGRGDTQYF
TRBJ2-1 many TRBV4-1 NA TGCGCCAGCAGCCAAGATGAGGGAACCTACAATGAGCAGTTCTTC CASSQDEGTYNEQFF
TRBJ2-1 many TRBV29-1 TRBD2 TGCAGCGTTGAACTGGGGACTAGCGGGGGGTGGAATGAGCAGTTCTTC CSVELGTSGGWNEQFF
TRBJ2-2 many TRBV7-3 NA TGTGCCAGCAGCCAGGGGCAACCCGGGGAGCTGTTTTTT CASSQGQPGELFF
TRBJ2-4 few TRBV2 TRBD1 TGTGCCAGCAGTGAAAGGACAGGCGAAAACATTCAGTACTTC CASSERTGENIQYF
TRBJ2-4 many TRBV10-3 NA TGTGCCATCAGCCCGACAGACCTGACAGCCAAAAACATTCAGTACTTC CAISPTDLTAKNIQYF
TRBJ1-5 many TRBV15 TRBD1 TGTGCCACCAGCAGACCTACCGGGACAGGGGTGGAACCCCAGCATTTT CATSRPTGTGVEPQHF
TRBJ1-2 many TRBV7-9 NA TGTGCCAGCTTGGGGGCCTGGAACTATGGCTACACCTTC CASLGAWNYGYTF